This TCR beta chain emerged from a study of T cell responses to AZD1222 COVID-19 vaccine. Study background: Pooled in the analysis were second doses at about 4 or about 12 weeks. Study results and limitations: The breadth and depth of Spike-specific TCRs increased once two AZD1222 doses had been given. Mapped onto spike, vaccine-associated CD4 TCRs spanned it and were dominant at 160-218 and 743-854.

Germline CDR1 SGHNT, CDR2 YYREEE (reference sequence). This CDR3 spans 16 amino acids. V shed 4 bases and J 5 bases; nucleotides not matched to a gene: 13. This clone was counted a single time. Its cognate antigen is unknown. Generated by immunoSEQ multiplex PCR, the TCRdb table keeps only in-frame clones and is missing some. Of about 79,000 clones in the sample, around 84% were seen once. The sequence was collected from an adult in good health. Here the sequenced sample was peripheral blood, taken on day 0 of AZD1222 vaccination. V gene TRBV5-4 combines with J gene TRBJ2-7, with 9 bases matching TRBD1. The CDR3 DNA reads TGTGCCAGCAGCACTGAACCCCGGGACAGGGTCCACGAGCAGTACTTC. This sequence encodes CASSTEPRDRVHEQYF.